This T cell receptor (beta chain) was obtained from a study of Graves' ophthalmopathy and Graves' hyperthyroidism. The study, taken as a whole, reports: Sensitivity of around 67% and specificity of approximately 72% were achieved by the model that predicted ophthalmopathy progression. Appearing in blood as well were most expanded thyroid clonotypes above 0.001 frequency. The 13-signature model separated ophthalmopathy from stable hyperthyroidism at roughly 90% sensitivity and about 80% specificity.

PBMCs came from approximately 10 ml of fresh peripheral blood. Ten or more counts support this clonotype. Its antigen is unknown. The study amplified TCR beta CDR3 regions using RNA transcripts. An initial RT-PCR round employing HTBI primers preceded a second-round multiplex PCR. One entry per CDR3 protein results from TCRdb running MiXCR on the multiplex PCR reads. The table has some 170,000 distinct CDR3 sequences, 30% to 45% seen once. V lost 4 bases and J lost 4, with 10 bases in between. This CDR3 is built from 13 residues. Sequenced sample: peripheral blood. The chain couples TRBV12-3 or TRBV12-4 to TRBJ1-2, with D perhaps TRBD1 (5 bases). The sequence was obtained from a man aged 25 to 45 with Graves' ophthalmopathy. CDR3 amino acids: CASSSDRIYGYTF. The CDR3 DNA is TGTGCCAGCAGTTCCGACAGAATCTATGGCTACACCTTC.